A selection of T cell receptor beta chains follows, all from one sample in a study of T cell changes during pregnancy in multiple sclerosis. The protocol was immunoSEQ multiplex PCR, while the TCRdb copy is restricted to in-frame clones and leaves out a portion. The sample has some 99,000 clones, roughly nine tenths seen once. Sequenced here: peripheral blood, sampled after pregnancy. All receptors come from a female donor in good health, enrolled as a control in a pregnancy study. CDR3s include the opening cysteine and the closing phenylalanine or tryptophan. Clone sizes are given selectively: once, few, many, or a class where the clone is expanded.

length: 15
size: .
V: TRBV6-1
CDR3: CASSESGTASYEQYF

length: 16
size: .
V: TRBV6-1
CDR3: CASSEGMWDSGNTIYF

length: 15
size: .
V: TRBV5-1
CDR3: CASSLVGSGYTEAFF

length: 19
size: .
V: TRBV10-3
CDR3: CAISESGLAGDPGTYEQYF

length: 16
size: .
V: TRBV6-5
CDR3: CASSFKLAATSDEQYF

length: 14
size: .
V: TRBV7-8
CDR3: CASSPPGVNTEAFF

length: 13
size: .
V: TRBV7-2
CDR3: CASSDRGPYGYTF

length: 12
size: once
V: TRBV6-1
CDR3: CASSELTDTQYF

length: 16
size: .
V: TRBV6-5
CDR3: CASSYGTSGGTYEQYF

length: 13
size: .
V: TRBV27
CDR3: CASSLTGGNTIYF

length: 18
size: .
V: TRBV9
CDR3: CASSPGTSGGAGEETQYF

length: 15
size: .
V: TRBV19
CDR3: CASSMVLTTNQPQHF

length: 18
size: .
V: TRBV30
CDR3: CAWSRFAFARGTGYEQYF

length: 14
size: .
V: TRBV6-4
CDR3: CASSGTSGADTQYF

length: 14
size: .
V: TRBV2
CDR3: CASRPGQGIQPQHF

length: 17
size: .
V: TRBV5-4
CDR3: CASSASRDSRENTEAFF

length: 15
size: few
V: TRBV11-2
CDR3: CASSLGGLRNTEAFF

length: 13
size: .
V: TRBV5-6
CDR3: CASSADRRQPQHF

length: 12
size: .
V: TRBV27
CDR3: CASSKQGLRWYF

length: 14
size: .
V: TRBV18
CDR3: CASSPTGQGFEQYF

length: 16
size: .
V: TRBV9
CDR3: CASSTRAGGLTDTQYF

length: 18
size: .
V: TRBV12-5
CDR3: CASGLVEGHMTTSYEQYF

length: 15
size: .
V: TRBV25-1
CDR3: CASSVGGQPQETQYF

length: 15
size: .
V: TRBV7-9
CDR3: CASSHRDRGTYEQYF

length: 17
size: .
V: TRBV4-1
CDR3: CASSQAVLAGGYNEQFF

length: 15
size: .
V: TRBV19
CDR3: CASSTRQYKPTEAFF

length: 11
size: .
V: TRBV29-1
CDR3: CSVEETHSGSF

length: 15
size: .
V: TRBV2
CDR3: CASSQLAVNTDTQYF

length: 17
size: .
V: TRBV7-6
CDR3: CASSLGTSGRSRETQYF

length: 13
size: .
V: TRBV9
CDR3: CASSLTGNTEAFF

length: 15
size: .
V: TRBV27
CDR3: CASSYSGRAGGELFF

length: 12
size: .
V: TRBV28
CDR3: CASSFLPSGYTF

length: 15
size: .
V: TRBV7-2
CDR3: CASSGDRVANEKLFF

length: 13
size: .
V: TRBV6-6
CDR3: CASSYYTQGEQFF

length: 15
size: .
V: TRBV5-1
CDR3: CASSLGRGGAGEQYF

length: 13
size: .
V: TRBV18
CDR3: CASSGQANYGYTF

length: 13
size: .
V: TRBV5-1
CDR3: CASSPQPNQPQHF

length: 14
size: .
V: TRBV19
CDR3: CASSYRASNQPQHF

length: 15
size: .
V: TRBV6-5
CDR3: CASRELAGGVYEQYF

length: 15
size: .
V: TRBV4-1
CDR3: CASSQDRLAEETQYF

length: 14
size: once
V: TRBV19
CDR3: CASSLNPQGNEQFF

length: 13
size: .
V: TRBV15
CDR3: CATGTSNYNEQFF

length: 15
size: .
V: TRBV29-1
CDR3: CSVRDRGLGNYGYTF

length: 13
size: .
V: TRBV19
CDR3: CAAKDTMNTEAFF

length: 12
size: .
V: TRBV6-6
CDR3: CASSLQNYGYTF

length: 16
size: .
V: TRBV25-1
CDR3: CASSEATSGIYNEQFF

length: 15
size: .
V: TRBV11-2
CDR3: CASSLGLGADYGYTF

length: 14
size: .
V: TRBV5-4
CDR3: CASSLEAGLSGYTF

length: 13
size: .
V: TRBV7-3
CDR3: CASSGGRDQPQHF

length: 14
size: .
V: TRBV28
CDR3: CASSFVGGGGELFF

length: 14
size: .
V: TRBV19
CDR3: CASSIGVMNTEAFF

length: 14
size: .
V: TRBV9
CDR3: CASSVGTENQPQHF

length: 15
size: .
V: TRBV28
CDR3: CASSGPGQEYNEQFF

length: 16
size: once
V: TRBV5-6
CDR3: CASSIGGQGWNQPQHF

length: 11
size: few
V: TRBV27
CDR3: CASSDWSEAFF

length: 15
size: .
V: TRBV11-1
CDR3: CASTPGLAGFDEQFF

length: 16
size: .
V: TRBV4-1
CDR3: CASSRWGVRGEETQYF

length: 15
size: .
V: TRBV6-1
CDR3: CASPELAGELYEQYF